This entry lists 27 T cell receptor beta chains sequenced from one sample in a study of cytomegalovirus exposure and HLA in healthy donors. Primers: 60 Vbeta forward and 13 Jbeta reverse. Using immunoSEQ multiplex PCR, the repertoire was profiled, and TCRdb retains in-frame clones only, with some absent. Counted here are approximately 150,000 clones, about 63% occurring once; the ten biggest clones make up less than 3.5%. The sequencing sample was made of PBMCs. All receptors come from a woman between 40 and 55 years old in good health and CMV-seropositive.

This clone was detected only a few times. This may be a read error, as it is one base from a much larger clone. The chain employs TRBV7-3 and TRBJ1-2; 9 nucleotides line up with TRBD1. Losses at the gene ends were 5 bases for V and 8 bases for J; bases not matched to a gene: 3. The CDR3 runs 12 residues. Germline values: CDR1 SGHTA, CDR2 FQGTGA. The CDR3 protein is CASSLGQGGYTF. Here the CDR3 DNA reads TGTGCCAGCAGCCTTGGACAGGGGGGCTACACCTTC.

The rearrangement uses TRBV5-1 and TRBJ2-5; the match to TRBD2 covers 10 bases. The J segment lost 5 bases and the V segment lost 4 bases, leaving 8 bases of the junction unmatched. The CDR3 is 15 residues long. Per the germline V gene, CDR1 is SGHRS and CDR2 is YFSETQ. The CDR3 bases are TGCGCCAGCAGCAGAATAGCGGGGGGTGGTGAGACCCAGTACTTC. Translation: CASSRIAGGGETQYF. Full variable domain (rest looked up from reference TRBV5-1 and TRBJ2-5): KAGVTQTPRYLIKTRGQQVTLSCSPISGHRSVSWYQQTPGQGLQFLFEYFSETQRNKGNFPGRFSGRQFSNSRSEMNVSTLELGDSALYLCASSRIAGGGETQYFGPGTRLLVL.

J is TRBJ2-5 and V is TRBV5-1; TRBD1 agrees at 10 bases. Near its end, the DNA agrees better with TRBJ2-7, so the J call may be wrong. The CDR3 runs to 15 residues. Looked up from germline, CDR1 is SGHRS and CDR2 is YFSETQ. CDR3 sequence reads: CASSLTGTGAYEQYF. The CDR3 bases are TGCGCCAGCAGCCTAACCGGGACAGGGGCCTACGAGCAGTACTTC.

The rearrangement uses TRBV11-1 and TRBJ2-7; 7 nucleotides match TRBD1. Germline assignment: CDR1 SGHAT and CDR2 FQDESV (reference sequence). The CDR3 is made up of 17 amino acids. The V and J ends lost 2 bases and 0 bases, in that order; junction bases with no gene match: 10. CDR3 in amino acids: CASSLLRDSGASYEQYF. The CDR3 region has the DNA TGTGCCAGCAGCTTACTCCGGGACAGTGGCGCCTCCTACGAGCAGTACTTC.

The chain couples TRBV25-1 to TRBJ2-1; D gene unclear. Germline values: CDR1 MGHDK, CDR2 SYGVNS. This CDR3 has 14 residues. The V end was cut by 3 bases, the J end by 1 base, with 7 bases between. This CDR3 reads CASSEGPSYNEQFF. CDR3 DNA: TGTGCCAGCAGTGAGGGCCCTTCCTACAATGAGCAGTTCTTC.

The chain couples TRBV7-2 to TRBJ1-2; 7 bases fit TRBD1. The V segment lost 1 base and the J segment 2 bases; nucleotides outside the gene matches: 4. Germline V gene data show CDR1 as SGHTA and CDR2 as FQGNSA. The CDR3 covers 15 residues. Here the CDR3 DNA reads TGTGCCAGCAGCTTAGGGAGGGGGCGAAACTATGGCTACACCTTC. Protein product: CASSLGRGRNYGYTF.

This clone has just a few counts. The V gene is TRBV4-1, the J gene TRBJ1-2; 8 bases fit TRBD1. The CDR3 sequence is 15 residues long. Germline V lookup: CDR1 MGHRA, CDR2 YSYEKL. V lost 1 base and J lost 4; bases outside the gene matches: 5. Here the CDR3 reads CASSQGTGSGYGYTF. In nucleotides, the CDR3 is TGCGCCAGCAGCCAAGGGACAGGGTCTGGCTATGGCTACACCTTC.

This clone turned up a few times. The chain links TRBV6-5 to TRBJ1-4; tentatively, D is TRBD1 (6 bases). The CDR3 runs 16 residues. V was trimmed by 1 base and J by 7 bases, leaving 16 bases between them. Germline CDR1 is MNHEY and CDR2 is SVGAGI. Here the CDR3 reads CASSYFHGGATEKLFF. The CDR3 coding sequence is TGTGCCAGCAGTTACTTCCACGGGGGGGCGACTGAAAAACTGTTTTTT.

The chain combines TRBV7-6 with TRBJ2-1; 13 positions match TRBD2. Germline V gene data show CDR1 as SGHVS and CDR2 as FNYEAQ. This CDR3 has 17 amino acids. With V trimmed by 5 bases and J by 3 bases, 7 bases remained unmatched. The CDR3 loop is CASSPGTSGVGYNEQFF. CDR3 nucleotide sequence: TGTGCCAGCAGCCCTGGGACTAGCGGGGTGGGCTACAATGAGCAGTTCTTC.

The rearrangement links TRBV19 to TRBJ1-1; D call uncertain. Germline CDR1 is LNHDA and CDR2 is SQIVND (reference sequence). The CDR3 runs 14 residues. V was trimmed by 5 bases and J by 3 bases, leaving 13 bases between them. Written as DNA, the CDR3 is TGTGCCAGTAGTCCAGATGGGAGTTACACTGAAGCTTTCTTT. Encoded protein: CASSPDGSYTEAFF. Supplemented by reference TRBV19 and TRBJ1-1, the full variable domain reads DGGITQSPKYLFRKEGQNVTLSCEQNLNHDAMYWYRQDPGQGLRLIYYSQIVNDFQKGDIAEGYSVSREKKESFPLTVTSAQKNPTAFYLCASSPDGSYTEAFFGQGTRLTVV.

V and J are TRBV7-2 and TRBJ2-3; D may be TRBD1 (6 bases). The CDR3 length is 15 residues. Germline CDR1 is SGHTA and CDR2 is FQGNSA. The V end lost 5 bases, the J end lost 0 bases, and 12 bases lay between the germline ends. Written as DNA, the CDR3 is TGTGCCAGCAGCCAGGGGTACACTAGCACAGATACGCAGTATTTT. Translation: CASSQGYTSTDTQYF.

This rearrangement joins TRBV4-3 to TRBJ1-1; 10 bases match TRBD1. CDR1 is LGHNA and CDR2 is YSLEER in the germline V gene. Trimming removed 0 bases from V and 0 bases from J; junction bases left unmatched: 7. The CDR3 runs to 18 residues. The CDR3 nucleotides are TGCGCCAGCAGCCAAGATCCCGGGACAGGGGCTGTGAACACTGAAGCTTTCTTT. Translating gives CASSQDPGTGAVNTEAFF.

This chain links TRBV9 with TRBJ2-1; D perhaps matches TRBD2 (7 bases). The CDR3 extends over 14 amino acids. Per germline, CDR1 SGDLS and CDR2 YYNGEE. Trimming cost V 3 bases and J 6 bases, with 13 bases left between them. CDR3 DNA: TGTGCCAGCAGCGCGGGGGGCGGGAGCAATGAGCAGTTCTTC. It is translated as CASSAGGGSNEQFF.

CDR3 sequence reads: CASSTQTDSLETQYF. The CDR3 nucleotides read TGTGCCAGTAGTACCCAAACGGACAGTCTAGAGACCCAGTACTTC. The rearrangement uses TRBV19 and TRBJ2-5; a weak D match, TRBD1 (6 bases). The CDR3 contains 15 residues. The germline gives CDR1 LNHDA, CDR2 SQIVND (reference sequence). V was cut by 4 bases and J by 4 bases, with 16 bases left in between.

This chain joins TRBV27 and TRBJ1-1; 7 nucleotides align to TRBD1. From germline, CDR1 is MNHEY and CDR2 SMNVEV (reference sequence). Trimming removed 6 bases from V and 6 bases from J; junction bases left unmatched: 16. CDR3 length: 16 residues. The CDR3 sequence: CASRPWTGPRVAEAFF. For the CDR3, the DNA is TGTGCCAGCAGACCATGGACAGGCCCTAGAGTTGCTGAAGCTTTCTTT.

There are a few counts of this clone. The V call is TRBV29-1, the J call TRBJ2-7; the D gene is possibly TRBD2 (7 bases). CDR3 length: 12 residues. From germline, CDR1 is SQVTM and CDR2 ANQGSEA. V lost 8 bases to trimming and J lost 4 bases, with 15 bases between them. The CDR3: CSRGRGGYEQYF. The CDR3 nucleotides are TGCAGCCGAGGGAGGGGGGGGTACGAGCAGTACTTC.

This clone was seen a handful of times. The chain is built from TRBV7-2 and TRBJ2-3; 7 bases align to TRBD1. The CDR3 length is 15 residues. The germline V gene has CDR1 SGHTA and CDR2 FQGNSA. The V gene end was trimmed by 2 bases and the J gene end by 5 bases; junction bases not matched to a gene: 7. The CDR3 here is CASSLRQGWVDTQYF. DNA of the CDR3: TGTGCCAGCAGCTTACGACAGGGTTGGGTAGATACGCAGTATTTT.

This clone has just a few counts. J is TRBJ2-1 and V is TRBV13, with TRBD2 matching 10 bases. After removal of 3 bases from V and 2 bases from J, the junction contained 7 bases not matched to a gene. This CDR3 has 17 residues. Looked up from germline, CDR1 is PRHDT and CDR2 is FYEKMQ (reference sequence). CDR3: CASSFRNLAGAYNEQFF. CDR3 DNA sequence: TGTGCCAGCAGCTTCCGCAACCTAGCGGGAGCCTACAATGAGCAGTTCTTC.

This clone was seen a few times. J is TRBJ1-3 and V is TRBV18; D uncertain. From germline, CDR1 is KGHSH and CDR2 LQKENI. CDR3 length equals 14 residues. Trimming took off 3 bases at V and 4 bases at J, with 10 bases between the two ends. The CDR3 sequence is CASSPAGEGNTIYF. The CDR3 nucleotides are TGTGCCAGCTCACCGGCCGGGGAGGGAAACACCATATATTTT.

The chain joins TRBV27 to TRBJ2-5, with a tentative D call TRBD1 (5 bases). V lost 8 bases to trimming and J lost 2 bases, with 21 bases between them. In germline, CDR1 is MNHEY, CDR2 SMNVEV (reference sequence). The CDR3 spans 16 residues. CDR3 DNA: TGTGCCAGCCGGAAAGACAGTACCCTCCGTCAAGAGACCCAGTACTTC. It encodes CASRKDSTLRQETQYF.

Concerning this clone itself: Other DNA sequences from this sample encode an identical CDR3 as well. This rearrangement joins TRBV7-2 to TRBJ2-5; D is possibly TRBD1 (6 bases). V lost 3 bases and J lost 5, with 10 bases in between. Germline loops: CDR1 SGHTA, CDR2 FQGNSA. This CDR3 has 13 residues. CDR3 region: CASSFAGEETQYF. The CDR3 coding sequence is TGTGCCAGCAGCTTTGCAGGGGAGGAGACCCAGTACTTC.

Here the CDR3 reads CASTDQGTPGNSPLHF. The CDR3 DNA reads as TGTGCCAGCACCGATCAGGGGACCCCCGGTAATTCACCCCTCCACTTT. The J gene is TRBJ1-6, the V gene TRBV9; possibly TRBD1 for D (6 bases). The CDR3 has 16 residues. Trimming shortened V by 6 bases and J by 6 bases, and 19 bases separated the two germline ends. The V gene's germline CDR1 is SGDLS and CDR2 YYNGEE.

The chain recombines TRBV10-3 with TRBJ1-5, with D perhaps matching TRBD1 (5 bases). The CDR3 contains 13 residues. Germline V gene lookup returns CDR1 ENHRY and CDR2 SYGVKD. V gave up 3 bases and J gave up 4 bases, with 7 bases separating them. The CDR3: CAISDRANQPQHF. For the CDR3, the DNA is TGTGCCATCAGTGACAGGGCTAATCAGCCCCAGCATTTT.

The rearrangement links TRBV13 to TRBJ2-1; 11 bases match TRBD2. The length of the CDR3 is 20 residues. CDR1 and CDR2 from the germline V gene are PRHDT and FYEKMQ (reference sequence). Trimming cost V 6 bases and J 1 base; bases outside gene matches: 17. DNA for the CDR3: TGTGCCAGCAGTTTATTTTCACTAGCGGGAGTCTTCGATTCCTACAATGAGCAGTTCTTC. Translation gives CASSLFSLAGVFDSYNEQFF.

J is TRBJ1-1 and V is TRBV6-5; the D is unclear. This CDR3 contains 12 residues. Trimming cost V 4 bases and J 7 bases, with 10 bases left between them. Germline CDR1 and CDR2: MNHEY and SVGAGI. The CDR3 loop is CASSFDTFEAFF. DNA of the CDR3: TGTGCCAGCAGTTTCGACACCTTTGAAGCTTTCTTT.

This chain uses TRBV25-1 with TRBJ1-6, with 8 bases lining up with TRBD1. The CDR3 extends over 14 amino acids. Unmatched junction bases numbered 5, after V lost 4 bases and J lost 9 bases. Germline CDR1 reads MGHDK; CDR2 reads SYGVNS. The CDR3 nucleotides are TGTGCCAGCAGTGGGACAGGGAGGACTTCACCCCTCCACTTT. It yields the protein CASSGTGRTSPLHF. The whole variable domain, filled in from reference TRBV25-1 and TRBJ1-6, reads EADIYQTPRYLVIGTGKKITLECSQTMGHDKMYWYQQDPGMELHLIHYSYGVNSTEKGDLSSESTVSRIRTEHFPLTLESARPSHTSQYLCASSGTGRTSPLHFGNGTRLTVT.

V gene TRBV28 combines with J gene TRBJ2-7; 10 bases match TRBD1. Germline V CDR1 and CDR2: MDHEN, SYDVKM. V lost 9 bases and J lost 4; bases outside the gene matches: 6. This CDR3 has 13 amino acids. CDR3 in amino acids: CASTGQGFYEQYF. The CDR3 region has the DNA TGTGCCAGTACGGGACAGGGGTTTTACGAGCAGTACTTC.